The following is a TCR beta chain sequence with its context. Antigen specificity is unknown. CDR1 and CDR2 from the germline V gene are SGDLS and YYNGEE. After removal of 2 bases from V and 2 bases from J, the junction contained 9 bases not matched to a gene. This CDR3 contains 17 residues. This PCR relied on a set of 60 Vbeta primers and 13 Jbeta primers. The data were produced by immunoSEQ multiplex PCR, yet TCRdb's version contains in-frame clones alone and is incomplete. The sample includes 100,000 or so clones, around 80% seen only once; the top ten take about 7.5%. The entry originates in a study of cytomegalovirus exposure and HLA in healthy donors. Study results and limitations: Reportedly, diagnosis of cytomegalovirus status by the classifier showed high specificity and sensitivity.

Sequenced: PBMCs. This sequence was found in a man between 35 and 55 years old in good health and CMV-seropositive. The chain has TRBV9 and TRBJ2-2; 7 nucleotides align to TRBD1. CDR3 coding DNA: TGTGCCAGCAGCGTCCCTGGGGACAGACATAACACCGGGGAGCTGTTTTTT. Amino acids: CASSVPGDRHNTGELFF.